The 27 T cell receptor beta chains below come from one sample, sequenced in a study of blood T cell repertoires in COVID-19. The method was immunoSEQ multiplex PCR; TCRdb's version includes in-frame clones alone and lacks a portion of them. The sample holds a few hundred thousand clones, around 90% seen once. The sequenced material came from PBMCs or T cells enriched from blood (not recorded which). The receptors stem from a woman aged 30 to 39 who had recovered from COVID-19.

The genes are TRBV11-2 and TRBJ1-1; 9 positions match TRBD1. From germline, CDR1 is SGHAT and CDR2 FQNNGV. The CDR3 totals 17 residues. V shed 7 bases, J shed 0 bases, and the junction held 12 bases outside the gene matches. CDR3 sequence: CASIRFGTGSLNTEAFF. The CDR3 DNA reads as TGTGCCAGCATCCGATTCGGGACAGGGTCGTTGAACACTGAAGCTTTCTTT.

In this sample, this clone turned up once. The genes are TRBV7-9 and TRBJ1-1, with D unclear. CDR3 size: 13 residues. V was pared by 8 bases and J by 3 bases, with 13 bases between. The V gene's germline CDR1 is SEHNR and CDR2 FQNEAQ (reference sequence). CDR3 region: CASRYSADTEAFF. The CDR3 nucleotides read TGTGCCAGCCGATACTCGGCGGACACTGAAGCTTTCTTT.

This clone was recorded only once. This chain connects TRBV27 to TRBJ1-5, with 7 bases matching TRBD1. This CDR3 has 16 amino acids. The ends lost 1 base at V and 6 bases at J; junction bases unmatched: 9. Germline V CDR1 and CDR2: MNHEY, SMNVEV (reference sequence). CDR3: CASSLYGPRGRQPQHF. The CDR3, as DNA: TGTGCCAGCAGTTTATACGGTCCGAGGGGGCGTCAGCCCCAGCATTTT.

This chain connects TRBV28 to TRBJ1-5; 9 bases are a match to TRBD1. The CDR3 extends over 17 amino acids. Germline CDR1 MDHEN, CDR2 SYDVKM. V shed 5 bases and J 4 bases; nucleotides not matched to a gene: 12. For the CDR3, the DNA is TGTGCCAGCAGTACTACCGGGACAGGGAATTATAATCAGCCCCAGCATTTT. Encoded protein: CASSTTGTGNYNQPQHF.

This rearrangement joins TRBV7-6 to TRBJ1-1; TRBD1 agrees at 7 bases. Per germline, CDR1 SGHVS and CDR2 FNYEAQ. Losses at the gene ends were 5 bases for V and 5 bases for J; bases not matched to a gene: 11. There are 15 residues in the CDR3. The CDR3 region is CASSPGGGGGTEAFF. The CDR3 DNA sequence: TGTGCCAGCAGCCCAGGGGGAGGAGGAGGGACTGAAGCTTTCTTT. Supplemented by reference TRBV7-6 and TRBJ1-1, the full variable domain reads GAGVSQSPRYKVTKRGQDVALRCDPISGHVSLYWYRQALGQGPEFLTYFNYEAQQDKSGLPNDRFSAERPEGSISTLTIQRTEQRDSAMYRCASSPGGGGGTEAFFGQGTRLTVV.

CDR3 sequence reads: CASSQEGRFTGELFF. The CDR3 DNA follows: TGCGCCAGCAGCCAAGAGGGGCGCTTCACCGGGGAGCTGTTTTTT. This sequence joins TRBV4-3 and TRBJ2-2; the D gene is possibly TRBD1 (5 bases). Trimming cost V 0 bases and J 4 bases, with 9 bases left between them. Per the germline V gene, CDR1 is LGHNA and CDR2 is YSLEER. This CDR3 spans 15 amino acids.

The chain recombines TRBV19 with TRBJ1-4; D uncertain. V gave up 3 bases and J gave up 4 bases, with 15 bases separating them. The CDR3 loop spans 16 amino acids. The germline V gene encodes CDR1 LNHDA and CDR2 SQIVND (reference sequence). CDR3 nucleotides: TGTGCCAGTAGTATGCAGGTGTCTTCCCTTAATGAAAAACTGTTTTTT. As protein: CASSMQVSSLNEKLFF.

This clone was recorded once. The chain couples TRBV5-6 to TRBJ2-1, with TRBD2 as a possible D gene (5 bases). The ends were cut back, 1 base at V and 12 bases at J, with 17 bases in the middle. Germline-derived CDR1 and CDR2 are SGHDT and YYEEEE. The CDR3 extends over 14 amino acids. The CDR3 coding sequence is TGTGCCAGCAGCTTGCAATCTAGCCCTTACCTGCAGTTCTTC. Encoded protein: CASSLQSSPYLQFF.

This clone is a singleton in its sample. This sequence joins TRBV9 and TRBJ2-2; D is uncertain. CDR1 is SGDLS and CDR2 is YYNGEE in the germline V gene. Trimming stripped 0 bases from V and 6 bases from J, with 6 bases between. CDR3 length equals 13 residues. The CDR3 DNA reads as TGTGCCAGCAGCGTAGAAGCTGCCGGGGAGCTGTTTTTT. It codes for CASSVEAAGELFF.

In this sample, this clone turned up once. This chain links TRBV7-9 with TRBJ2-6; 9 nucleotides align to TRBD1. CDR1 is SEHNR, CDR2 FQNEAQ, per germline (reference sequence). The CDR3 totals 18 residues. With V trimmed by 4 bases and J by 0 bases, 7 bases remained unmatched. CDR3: CASSSTGQGSSGANVLTF. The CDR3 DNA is TGTGCCAGCAGCTCAACGGGACAGGGAAGCTCTGGGGCCAACGTCCTGACTTTC.

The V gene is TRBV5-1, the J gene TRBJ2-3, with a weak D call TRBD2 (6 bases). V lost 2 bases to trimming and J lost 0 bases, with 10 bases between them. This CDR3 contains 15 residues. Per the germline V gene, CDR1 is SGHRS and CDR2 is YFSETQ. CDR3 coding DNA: TGCGCCAGCAGCTTCATTAGCGGTAGCACAGATACGCAGTATTTT. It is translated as CASSFISGSTDTQYF. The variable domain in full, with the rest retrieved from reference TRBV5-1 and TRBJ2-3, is KAGVTQTPRYLIKTRGQQVTLSCSPISGHRSVSWYQQTPGQGLQFLFEYFSETQRNKGNFPGRFSGRQFSNSRSEMNVSTLELGDSALYLCASSFISGSTDTQYFGPGTRLTVL.

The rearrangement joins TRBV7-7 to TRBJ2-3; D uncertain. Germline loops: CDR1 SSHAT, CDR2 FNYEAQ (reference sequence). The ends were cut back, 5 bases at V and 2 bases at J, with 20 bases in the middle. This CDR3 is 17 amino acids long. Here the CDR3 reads CASSPVVGSQYTDTQYF. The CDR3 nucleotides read TGTGCCAGCAGCCCCGTTGTCGGGTCCCAATACACAGATACGCAGTATTTT. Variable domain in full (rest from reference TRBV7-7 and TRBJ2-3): GAGVSQSPRYKVTKRGQDVTLRCDPISSHATLYWYQQALGQGPEFLTYFNYEAQPDKSGLPSDRFSAERPEGSISTLTIQRTEQRDSAMYRCASSPVVGSQYTDTQYFGPGTRLTVL.

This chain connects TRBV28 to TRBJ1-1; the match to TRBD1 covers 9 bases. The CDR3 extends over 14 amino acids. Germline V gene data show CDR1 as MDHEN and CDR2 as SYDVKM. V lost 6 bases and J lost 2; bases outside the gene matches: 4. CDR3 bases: TGTGCCAGCAGGCGGGACAGGGTAAACACTGAAGCTTTCTTT. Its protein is CASRRDRVNTEAFF.

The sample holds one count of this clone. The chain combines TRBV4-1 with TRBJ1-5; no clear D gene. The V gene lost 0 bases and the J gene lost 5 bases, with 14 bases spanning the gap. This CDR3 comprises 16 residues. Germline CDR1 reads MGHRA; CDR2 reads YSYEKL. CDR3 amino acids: CASSQELGGSDQPQHF. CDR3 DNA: TGCGCCAGCAGCCAAGAGCTGGGAGGGAGCGATCAGCCCCAGCATTTT.

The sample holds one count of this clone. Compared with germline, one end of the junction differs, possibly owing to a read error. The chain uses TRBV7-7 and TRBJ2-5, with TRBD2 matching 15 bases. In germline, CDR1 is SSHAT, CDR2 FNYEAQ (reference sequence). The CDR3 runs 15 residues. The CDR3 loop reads CASSWGLAGGETQYF. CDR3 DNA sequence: TGTGCTAGCAGCTGGGGACTAGCGGGGGGTGAGACCCAGTACTTC.

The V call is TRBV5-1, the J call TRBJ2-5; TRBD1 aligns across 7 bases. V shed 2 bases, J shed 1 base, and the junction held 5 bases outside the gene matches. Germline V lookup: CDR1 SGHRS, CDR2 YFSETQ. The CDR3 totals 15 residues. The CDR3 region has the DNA TGCGCCAGCAGCTTTCGACAGGGCACCCAAGAGACCCAGTACTTC. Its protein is CASSFRQGTQETQYF.

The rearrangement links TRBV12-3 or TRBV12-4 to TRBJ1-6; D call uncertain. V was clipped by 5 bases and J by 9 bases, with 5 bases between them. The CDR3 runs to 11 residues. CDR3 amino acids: CASSLSSPLHF. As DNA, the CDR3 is TGTGCCAGCAGTCTGAGTTCACCCCTCCACTTT.

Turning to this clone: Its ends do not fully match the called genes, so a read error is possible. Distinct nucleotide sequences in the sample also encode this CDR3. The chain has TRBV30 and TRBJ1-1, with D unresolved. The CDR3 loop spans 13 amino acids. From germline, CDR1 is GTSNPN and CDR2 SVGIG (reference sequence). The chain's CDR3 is CAWIPPGSTEAFF. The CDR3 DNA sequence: TGTGCCTGGATTCCGCCGGGGAGCACTGAGGCTTTCTTT. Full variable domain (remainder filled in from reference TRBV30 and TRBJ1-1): SQTIHQWPATLVQPVGSPLSLECTVEGTSNPNLYWYRQAAGRGLQLLFYSVGIGQISSEVPQNLSASRPQDRQFILSSKKLLLSDSGFYLCAWIPPGSTEAFFGQGTRLTVV.

CDR3 DNA: TGCGCCAGCAGCCGGGACTCGCCTAGTTACAATGAGCAGTTCTTC. Translation: CASSRDSPSYNEQFF. The V and J genes are TRBV5-1 and TRBJ2-1; a possible D gene is TRBD2 (6 bases). The CDR3 spans 15 residues. CDR1 and CDR2 (germline): SGHRS, YFSETQ. Deletions cut 4 bases from V and 4 bases from J, with 15 bases between.

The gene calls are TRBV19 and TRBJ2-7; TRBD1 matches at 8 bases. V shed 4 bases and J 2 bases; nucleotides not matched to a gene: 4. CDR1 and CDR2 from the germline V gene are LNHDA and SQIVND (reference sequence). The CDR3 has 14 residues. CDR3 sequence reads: CASSTDRGPYEQYF. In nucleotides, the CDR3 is TGTGCCAGTAGTACCGACAGGGGCCCCTACGAGCAGTACTTC.

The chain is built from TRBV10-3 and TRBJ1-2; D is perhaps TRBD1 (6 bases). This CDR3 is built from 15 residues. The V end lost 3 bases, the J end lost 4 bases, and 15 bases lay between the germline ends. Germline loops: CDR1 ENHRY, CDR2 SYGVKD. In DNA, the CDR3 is TGTGCCATCAGTGACCCGGGGGGGCAGTCCTATGGCTACACCTTC. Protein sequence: CAISDPGGQSYGYTF.

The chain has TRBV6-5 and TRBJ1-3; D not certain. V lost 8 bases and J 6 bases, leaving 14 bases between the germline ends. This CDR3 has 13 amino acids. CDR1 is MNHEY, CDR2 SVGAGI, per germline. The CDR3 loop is CASYSSGPNTIYF. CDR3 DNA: TGTGCCAGCTACTCCTCAGGCCCAAACACCATATATTTT.

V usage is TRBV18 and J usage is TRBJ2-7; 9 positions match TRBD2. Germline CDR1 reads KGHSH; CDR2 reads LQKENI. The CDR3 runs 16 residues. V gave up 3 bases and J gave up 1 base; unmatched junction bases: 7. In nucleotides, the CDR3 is TGTGCCAGCTCACCGGTGGGAGCGGGGGGATCCTACGAGCAGTACTTC. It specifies CASSPVGAGGSYEQYF.

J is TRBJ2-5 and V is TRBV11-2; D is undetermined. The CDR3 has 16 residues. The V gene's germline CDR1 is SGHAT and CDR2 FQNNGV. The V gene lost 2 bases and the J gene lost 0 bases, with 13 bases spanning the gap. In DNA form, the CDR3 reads TGTGCCAGCAGCTTACGCGATTCGCTGTACCAAGAGACCCAGTACTTC. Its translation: CASSLRDSLYQETQYF.

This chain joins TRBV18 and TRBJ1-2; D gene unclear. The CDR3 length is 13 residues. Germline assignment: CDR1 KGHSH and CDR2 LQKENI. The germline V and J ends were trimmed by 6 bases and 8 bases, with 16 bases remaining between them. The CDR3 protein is CASSINGMRGYTF. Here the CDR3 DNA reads TGTGCCAGCTCCATAAACGGGATGAGGGGCTACACCTTC.

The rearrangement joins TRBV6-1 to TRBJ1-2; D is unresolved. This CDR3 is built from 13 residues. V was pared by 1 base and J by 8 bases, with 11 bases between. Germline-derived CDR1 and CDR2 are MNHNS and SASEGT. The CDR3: CASSEGGPHGYTF. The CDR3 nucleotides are TGTGCCAGCAGTGAAGGTGGCCCCCACGGCTACACCTTC.

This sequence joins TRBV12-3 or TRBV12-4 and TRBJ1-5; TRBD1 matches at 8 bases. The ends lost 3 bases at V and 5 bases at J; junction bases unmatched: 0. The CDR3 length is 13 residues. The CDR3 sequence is CASSLTGDQPQHF. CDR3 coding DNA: TGTGCCAGCAGTTTGACAGGGGATCAGCCCCAGCATTTT.